This T cell receptor (beta chain) was sequenced in a study of blood T cell repertoires in COVID-19. The overall study: Nucleic acid was either cDNA or gDNA, and it came from T cells, B-cell-depleted T cells, or PBMCs.

Germline V lookup: CDR1 LNHDA, CDR2 SQIVND (reference sequence). V lost 6 bases, J lost 0 bases, and 6 bases lay in between. The CDR3 extends over 14 amino acids. The data were produced by immunoSEQ multiplex PCR, yet TCRdb's version contains in-frame clones alone and is incomplete. The sample has a few hundred thousand clones; approximately 83% are singletons. The chain combines TRBV19 with TRBJ2-6; D unclear. The sequenced sample consisted of PBMCs or T cells enriched from blood (not recorded which). This clonotype was obtained from a man aged 45-60 years who had recovered from COVID-19. As DNA, the CDR3 is TGTGCCAGTAGGGAGTACTCTGGGGCCAACGTCCTGACTTTC. Its protein product is CASREYSGANVLTF.